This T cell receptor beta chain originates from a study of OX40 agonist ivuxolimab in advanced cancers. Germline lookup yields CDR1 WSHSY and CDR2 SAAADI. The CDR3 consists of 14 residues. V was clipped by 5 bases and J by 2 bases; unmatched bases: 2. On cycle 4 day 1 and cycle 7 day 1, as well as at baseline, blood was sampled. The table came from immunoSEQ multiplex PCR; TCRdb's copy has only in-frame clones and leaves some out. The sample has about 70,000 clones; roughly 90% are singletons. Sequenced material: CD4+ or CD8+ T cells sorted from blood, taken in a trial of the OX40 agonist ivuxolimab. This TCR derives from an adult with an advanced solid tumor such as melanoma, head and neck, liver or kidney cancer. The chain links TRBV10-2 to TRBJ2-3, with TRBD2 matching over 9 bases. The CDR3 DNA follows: TGCGCCAGCAGTCCTAGCGGGACCACAGATACGCAGTATTTT. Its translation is CASSPSGTTDTQYF.